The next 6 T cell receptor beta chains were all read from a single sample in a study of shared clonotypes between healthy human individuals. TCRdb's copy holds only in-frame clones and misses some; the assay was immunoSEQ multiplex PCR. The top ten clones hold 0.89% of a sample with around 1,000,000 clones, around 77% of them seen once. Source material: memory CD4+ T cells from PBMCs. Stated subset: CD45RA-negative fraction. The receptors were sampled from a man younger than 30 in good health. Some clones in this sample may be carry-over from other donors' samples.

The DNA of the CDR3 is TGCGCCAGCAGCTTGGCCAAGGGGACCGGGGAGCTGTTTTTT. It encodes CASSLAKGTGELFF. The V call is TRBV5-1, the J call TRBJ2-2; tentative D call: TRBD1 (5 bases). Germline lookup yields CDR1 SGHRS and CDR2 YFSETQ. V lost 0 bases, J lost 5 bases, and 8 bases lay in between. The CDR3 runs 14 residues. The full variable domain, with the rest looked up from reference TRBV5-1 and TRBJ2-2, is KAGVTQTPRYLIKTRGQQVTLSCSPISGHRSVSWYQQTPGQGLQFLFEYFSETQRNKGNFPGRFSGRQFSNSRSEMNVSTLELGDSALYLCASSLAKGTGELFFGEGSRLTVL.

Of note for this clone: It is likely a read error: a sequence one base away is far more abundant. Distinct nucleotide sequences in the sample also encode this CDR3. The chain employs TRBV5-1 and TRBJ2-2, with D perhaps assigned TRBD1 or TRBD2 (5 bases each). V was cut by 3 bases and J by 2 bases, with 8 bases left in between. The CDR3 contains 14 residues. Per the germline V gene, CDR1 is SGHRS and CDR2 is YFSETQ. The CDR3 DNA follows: TGCGCCAGCAGCTCGGGGCCCAACACCGGGGAGCTGTTTTTT. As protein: CASSSGPNTGELFF.

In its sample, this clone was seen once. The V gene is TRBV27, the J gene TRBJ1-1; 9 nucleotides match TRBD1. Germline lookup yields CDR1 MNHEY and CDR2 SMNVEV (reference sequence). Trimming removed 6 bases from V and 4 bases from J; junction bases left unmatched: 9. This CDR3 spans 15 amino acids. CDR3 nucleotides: TGTGCCAGCAGATTCCTTACAGGGGGCCTCACTGAAGCTTTCTTT. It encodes CASRFLTGGLTEAFF.

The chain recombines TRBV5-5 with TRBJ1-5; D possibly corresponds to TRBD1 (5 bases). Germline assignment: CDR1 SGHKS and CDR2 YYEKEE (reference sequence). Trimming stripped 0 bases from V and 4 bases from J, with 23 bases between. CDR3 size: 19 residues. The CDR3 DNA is TGTGCCAGCAGCTTGGAGAGGGATTGGTTTTCGGGGCTGAATCAGCCCCAGCATTTT. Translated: CASSLERDWFSGLNQPQHF.

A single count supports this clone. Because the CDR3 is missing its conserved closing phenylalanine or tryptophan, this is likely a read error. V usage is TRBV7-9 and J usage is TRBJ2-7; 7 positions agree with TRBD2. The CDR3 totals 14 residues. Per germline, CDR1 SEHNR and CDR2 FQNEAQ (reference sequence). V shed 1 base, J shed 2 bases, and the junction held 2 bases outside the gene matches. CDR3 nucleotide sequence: TGTGCCAGCAGCTTAGGCGGGAGACCCTACGAGCAGTACCTC. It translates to CASSLGGRPYEQYL.

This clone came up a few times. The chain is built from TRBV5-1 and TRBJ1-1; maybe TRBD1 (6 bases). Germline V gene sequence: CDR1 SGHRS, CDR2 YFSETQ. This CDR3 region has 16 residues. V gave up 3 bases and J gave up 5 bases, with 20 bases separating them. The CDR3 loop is CASSSSGGLGMTEAFF. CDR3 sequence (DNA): TGCGCCAGCAGCTCGTCCGGGGGCCTCGGTATGACTGAAGCTTTCTTT.